The rows below give T cell receptor beta chains drawn from one sample of a study of cytomegalovirus exposure and HLA in healthy donors. Profiled with immunoSEQ multiplex PCR; TCRdb holds only in-frame clones, not every one. The sample records about 150,000 clones, approximately 80% being singletons. Sequenced sample: PBMCs. These receptors were taken from a middle-aged woman in good health and CMV-seropositive. The CDR3 runs from the conserved cysteine through the conserved F or W. The D gene is left open where the match is weak. Clone size appears in some rows only: once, few, many, or a class for an expanded clone.

v_call: TRBV13; clone_size: -; j_call: TRBJ1-1; d_call: TRBD1; cdr3_nt: TGTGCCAGCAGCTTAATTGAGAAATTTGGACAGGCAAACACTGAAGCTTTCTTT; cdr3_aa: CASSLIEKFGQANTEAFF
v_call: TRBV27; clone_size: -; j_call: TRBJ2-5; d_call: TRBD1; cdr3_nt: TGTGCCAGCAGTACAGGGGCTCGGGAGACCCAGTACTTC; cdr3_aa: CASSTGARETQYF
v_call: TRBV7-7; clone_size: once; j_call: TRBJ2-5; d_call: -; cdr3_nt: TGTGCTAGCAGTATACTAGGACAAGAGACCCAGTACTTC; cdr3_aa: CASSILGQETQYF
v_call: TRBV15; clone_size: -; j_call: TRBJ1-2; d_call: -; cdr3_nt: TGTGCCACCAGCAGCCCGGGATTGGACTATGGCTACACCTTC; cdr3_aa: CATSSPGLDYGYTF
v_call: TRBV5-1; clone_size: -; j_call: TRBJ2-1; d_call: -; cdr3_nt: TGCGCCAGCAGTATGGGGGGGCGGAATGAGCAGTTCTTC; cdr3_aa: CASSMGGRNEQFF
v_call: TRBV30; clone_size: once; j_call: TRBJ2-7; d_call: -; cdr3_nt: TGTGCCTTGACGGAGAGGAGGGGTTCGTACTTC; cdr3_aa: CALTERRGSYF
v_call: TRBV29-1; clone_size: -; j_call: TRBJ2-3; d_call: -; cdr3_nt: TGCAGCTCTAGCAGCGCAGATACGCAGTATTTT; cdr3_aa: CSSSSADTQYF
v_call: TRBV12-5; clone_size: -; j_call: TRBJ2-2; d_call: TRBD2; cdr3_nt: TGTGCTAGTGGGAAGGGAGGGCCCGGGGAGCTGTTTTTT; cdr3_aa: CASGKGGPGELFF
v_call: TRBV27; clone_size: -; j_call: TRBJ2-7; d_call: -; cdr3_nt: TGTGCCAGCAGCCGGACAGTTAACTACGAGCAGTACTTC; cdr3_aa: CASSRTVNYEQYF
v_call: TRBV18; clone_size: -; j_call: TRBJ2-3; d_call: -; cdr3_nt: TGTGCCAGCTCACCACCCGCCTCTAGAGCAGATACGCAGTATTTT; cdr3_aa: CASSPPASRADTQYF
v_call: TRBV27; clone_size: -; j_call: TRBJ2-2; d_call: TRBD1; cdr3_nt: TGTGCCAGCAGTTTATCCCACAGGGGGCTGAACACCGGGGAGCTGTTTTTT; cdr3_aa: CASSLSHRGLNTGELFF
v_call: TRBV30; clone_size: -; j_call: TRBJ1-5; d_call: -; cdr3_nt: TGTGCCTGGAGTGTAGCAGGGCTTGGAAATCAGCCCCAGCATTTT; cdr3_aa: CAWSVAGLGNQPQHF
v_call: TRBV9; clone_size: -; j_call: TRBJ2-3; d_call: TRBD2; cdr3_nt: TGTGCCAGCAGCGTAGTGGGCGCGGGAGGAGATACGCAGTATTTT; cdr3_aa: CASSVVGAGGDTQYF
v_call: TRBV15; clone_size: -; j_call: TRBJ2-5; d_call: -; cdr3_nt: TGTGCCACCAAAGAGGGTAGTATGGAGACCCAGTACTTC; cdr3_aa: CATKEGSMETQYF
v_call: TRBV5-1; clone_size: -; j_call: TRBJ2-1; d_call: TRBD2; cdr3_nt: TGCGCCAGCAGCTTGGGACTAGCGGGAGCGACTGAGCAGTTCTTC; cdr3_aa: CASSLGLAGATEQFF
v_call: TRBV5-1; clone_size: -; j_call: TRBJ1-2; d_call: -; cdr3_nt: TGCGCCAGCAGCCCCCGGGTAGGGGACTATGGCTACACCTTC; cdr3_aa: CASSPRVGDYGYTF
v_call: TRBV9; clone_size: -; j_call: TRBJ2-3; d_call: TRBD2; cdr3_nt: TGTGCCAGCAGCGGGACTAGCGGAGGCACAGATACGCAGTATTTT; cdr3_aa: CASSGTSGGTDTQYF
v_call: TRBV5-4; clone_size: -; j_call: TRBJ2-7; d_call: TRBD2; cdr3_nt: TGTGCCAGCAGCCCCGGGGGGGCTTACTACGAGCAGTACTTC; cdr3_aa: CASSPGGAYYEQYF
v_call: TRBV30; clone_size: -; j_call: TRBJ1-1; d_call: TRBD1; cdr3_nt: TGTGCCTGGAGTCCCAGGGGGCGAGTGACGAACACTGAAGCTTTCTTT; cdr3_aa: CAWSPRGRVTNTEAFF
v_call: TRBV29-1; clone_size: -; j_call: TRBJ2-7; d_call: TRBD2; cdr3_nt: TGCAGCGTTGACACGGAAGCGGGAGGCTACGAGCAGTACTTC; cdr3_aa: CSVDTEAGGYEQYF
v_call: TRBV27; clone_size: -; j_call: TRBJ2-1; d_call: -; cdr3_nt: TGTGCCAGCAGCGAACCGGGGGTTAATGAGCAGTTCTTC; cdr3_aa: CASSEPGVNEQFF
v_call: TRBV28; clone_size: -; j_call: TRBJ2-3; d_call: TRBD1; cdr3_nt: TGTGCCAGCAGTTTGATTGGAACAGGGGTGGATGATACGCAGTATTTT; cdr3_aa: CASSLIGTGVDDTQYF